This TCR beta chain was captured by sequencing in a study of cytomegalovirus exposure and HLA in healthy donors. There are 13 residues in the CDR3. Germline V gives CDR1 MNHEY, CDR2 SVGAGI. Trimming shortened V by 7 bases and J by 8 bases, and 17 bases separated the two germline ends. Measured with immunoSEQ multiplex PCR; TCRdb has only the in-frame clones, and not every one. The sample includes 85,000 to 95,000 clones, approximately 96% of them seen just once. Notes on this clone: The antigen is not known.

Study-wide points: The dataset shows that most TCR sequences were rare, while some public TCRs occurred in many donors. Listed as cytomegalovirus-associated were 150 to 200 TCR beta chains.

V and J are TRBV6-5 and TRBJ1-2, with D tentatively TRBD1 (6 bases). The clonotype originates from a man aged 18 to 29 in good health and CMV-seronegative. Input material: PBMCs. The CDR3 here is CASTLGGVRGYTF. The CDR3 DNA follows: TGTGCCAGCACTCTAGGGGGGGTCCGGGGCTACACCTTC.